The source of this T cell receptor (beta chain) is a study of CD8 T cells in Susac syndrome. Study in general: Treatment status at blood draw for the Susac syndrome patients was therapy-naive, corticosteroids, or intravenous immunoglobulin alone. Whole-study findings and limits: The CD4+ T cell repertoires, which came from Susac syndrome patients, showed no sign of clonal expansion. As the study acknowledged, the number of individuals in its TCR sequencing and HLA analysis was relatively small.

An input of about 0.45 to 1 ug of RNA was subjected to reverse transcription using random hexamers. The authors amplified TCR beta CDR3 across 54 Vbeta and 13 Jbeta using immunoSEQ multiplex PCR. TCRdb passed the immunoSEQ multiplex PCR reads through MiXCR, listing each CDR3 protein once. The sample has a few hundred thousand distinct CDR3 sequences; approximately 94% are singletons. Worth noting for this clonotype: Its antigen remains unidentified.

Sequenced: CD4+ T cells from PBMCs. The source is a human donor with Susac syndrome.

This CDR3 reads CSARGGQPNNEQFF. The CDR3, as DNA: TGCAGTGCTAGGGGGGGACAGCCTAACAATGAGCAGTTCTTC. This chain connects TRBV20-1 to TRBJ2-1, with D maybe TRBD1 (7 bases). Germline V gives CDR1 DFQATT, CDR2 SNEGSKA (reference sequence). The CDR3 covers 14 residues. Trimming shortened V by 3 bases and J by 5 bases, and 14 bases separated the two germline ends.